The 17 T cell receptor beta chains below come from one sample, sequenced in a study of CD8 T cells in ankylosing spondylitis (dated by TCRdb to about 2017). Which antigens these TCRs recognize remains unknown. The library was prepared using 5' RACE. TCRdb lists the instrument as Illumina HiSeq 2500. TCRdb took the public reads, trimmed them with fastp at Q25, ran MiXCR for clone calling and kept in-frame beta chains. Each CDR3 protein appears once, grouped with its most common genes and DNA. The sample includes hundreds of thousands of distinct CDR3 sequences, with 25% to 30% observed a single time. The ten largest clonotypes hold roughly 1% of the sample. Overall study outcomes, separate from this receptor: Blood from ankylosing spondylitis patients appeared to be characterized by a TCR beta motif composed of 7 to 9 highly homologous amino acid variants.

The sample consisted of blood, either unsorted or a sorted T cell fraction (not recorded which). These receptors all come from a male donor with ankylosing spondylitis.

In this sample, this clonotype turned up a few times. J is TRBJ2-3 and V is TRBV2, with 9 bases identical to TRBD1. V was pared by 7 bases and J by 3 bases, with 5 bases of the junction left unmatched. The V gene's germline CDR1 is SNHLY and CDR2 FYNNEI. The CDR3 loop spans 14 amino acids. The CDR3 DNA reads TGTGCCAGCAACTACGGACAGGGGACAGATACGCAGTATTTT. Translated, it gives CASNYGQGTDTQYF.

The J gene is TRBJ2-3, the V gene TRBV7-2; TRBD2 might be the D (5 bases). The V and J ends lost 5 bases and 5 bases respectively, with 11 bases between them. Germline CDR1 is SGHTA and CDR2 is FQGNSA. The CDR3 is 13 residues long. This CDR3 is CASSPGLGDTQYF. Here the CDR3 DNA reads TGTGCCAGCAGCCCCGGACTTGGAGATACGCAGTATTTT.

This clonotype was counted once. CDR3 in amino acids: CASSFLGAKRPNYGYTF. CDR3 sequence (DNA): TGTGCCAGCAGTTTCCTTGGGGCGAAGCGCCCTAACTATGGCTACACCTTC. V is TRBV12-3 or TRBV12-4 and J is TRBJ1-2; TRBD1 is a possible D gene (5 bases). The CDR3 runs to 17 residues. V was pared by 3 bases and J by 0 bases, with 17 bases between.

V gene TRBV10-3 combines with J gene TRBJ1-4; unclear D gene. The CDR3 contains 13 residues. The V gene lost 6 bases and the J gene lost 0 bases, with 5 bases spanning the gap. Germline CDR1 reads ENHRY; CDR2 reads SYGVKD. CDR3 protein: CAIRHTTNEKLFF. For the CDR3, the DNA is TGTGCCATCAGACATACAACTAATGAAAAACTGTTTTTT.

This clonotype has more than one count but fewer than ten. The chain employs TRBV20-1 and TRBJ2-1; TRBD2 matches 8 bases. From germline, CDR1 is DFQATT and CDR2 SNEGSKA (reference sequence). CDR3 size: 15 residues. The junction had 11 bases not matched to a gene; V was cut back by 6 bases and J by 4 bases. This CDR3 reads CSAYVAGGSYNEQFF. The CDR3 nucleotides read TGCAGTGCCTACGTGGCGGGAGGTTCTTACAATGAGCAGTTCTTC.

There are many counts of this clonotype. This chain uses TRBV12-3 or TRBV12-4 with TRBJ2-3; D unresolved. The CDR3 sequence is 13 residues long. The ends were cut back, 6 bases at V and 0 bases at J, with 7 bases in the middle. CDR3 nucleotides: TGTGCCAGCAGGTCCACTAGCACAGATACGCAGTATTTT. As protein: CASRSTSTDTQYF.

This clonotype was counted a few times. This chain uses TRBV2 with TRBJ2-2; 15 bases match TRBD2. V was pared by 5 bases and J by 6 bases, with 4 bases of the junction left unmatched. The CDR3 is 16 residues long. Germline values: CDR1 SNHLY, CDR2 FYNNEI. Here the CDR3 reads CASSWTSGRASGELFF. The CDR3 DNA reads as TGTGCCAGCAGTTGGACTAGCGGGAGGGCGTCCGGGGAGCTGTTTTTT.

The V call is TRBV7-8, the J call TRBJ2-7, with a weak D call TRBD1 (5 bases). Germline assignment: CDR1 SGHVS and CDR2 FQNEAQ. This CDR3 is 17 amino acids long. Trimming took off 5 bases at V and 2 bases at J, with 22 bases between the two ends. The chain's CDR3 is CASSPRGGSGWAYEQYV. Here the CDR3 DNA reads TGTGCCAGCAGCCCAAGAGGTGGGTCAGGGTGGGCCTACGAGCAGTACGTC.

This chain links TRBV3-1 with TRBJ2-3; D is ambiguous. Germline V CDR1 and CDR2: LGHDT, YNNKEL (reference sequence). The ends were cut back, 3 bases at V and 7 bases at J, with 8 bases in the middle. The CDR3 spans 12 residues. DNA for the CDR3: TGTGCCAGCAGCCAGAGTTACTATACGCAGTATTTT. Amino acids: CASSQSYYTQYF.

This clonotype was found a few times. The chain uses TRBV20-1 and TRBJ2-1; 8 bases fit TRBD2. The V gene end was trimmed by 8 bases and the J gene end by 4 bases; junction bases not matched to a gene: 10. This CDR3 has 14 amino acids. The germline V gene encodes CDR1 DFQATT and CDR2 SNEGSKA (reference sequence). The CDR3 here is CSLVGASGYNEQFF. DNA of the CDR3: TGCAGTCTCGTGGGAGCTAGCGGGTACAATGAGCAGTTCTTC.

This clonotype was recorded only once. The J gene is TRBJ2-2, the V gene TRBV2; 7 bases map to TRBD1. After removal of 6 bases from V and 4 bases from J, the junction contained 11 bases not matched to a gene. The CDR3 is 16 residues long. Germline CDR1 SNHLY, CDR2 FYNNEI. The CDR3: CASRSRQGQPTGELFF. CDR3 coding DNA: TGTGCCAGCAGATCGAGGCAGGGACAGCCCACCGGGGAGCTGTTTTTT.

This clonotype was counted only a few times. The V and J genes are TRBV7-2 and TRBJ2-1; the match to TRBD1 covers 7 bases. Germline V gene sequence: CDR1 SGHTA, CDR2 FQGNSA. The CDR3 has 15 residues. After removal of 5 bases from V and 13 bases from J, the junction contained 17 bases not matched to a gene. CDR3 DNA sequence: TGTGCCAGCAGCAGAAACCCGGGACAGTTTCTTATCCAGTTCTTC. Translating gives CASSRNPGQFLIQFF.

This clonotype was picked up a small number of times. The chain recombines TRBV20-1 with TRBJ1-1, with unresolved D. V lost 0 bases and J 11 bases, leaving 13 bases between the germline ends. The CDR3 has 12 amino acids. From germline, CDR1 is DFQATT and CDR2 SNEGSKA (reference sequence). The CDR3 sequence is CSARDSGPLAFF. DNA for the CDR3: TGCAGTGCTAGAGATTCAGGCCCCTTGGCTTTCTTT.

This clonotype was picked up a small number of times. The chain has TRBV12-3 or TRBV12-4 and TRBJ1-1; D unresolved. The CDR3 contains 12 residues. V shed 3 bases and J shed 8 bases, with 10 bases lying between them. The CDR3, as DNA: TGTGCCAGCAGTTTTTCGATGGTCGAAGCTTTCTTT. It encodes CASSFSMVEAFF.

The gene calls are TRBV20-1 and TRBJ2-5, with 8 bases lining up with TRBD2. V trimming: 6 bases; J trimming: 0 bases; junction bases outside the gene matches: 15. The germline gives CDR1 DFQATT, CDR2 SNEGSKA (reference sequence). The CDR3 is 17 amino acids. This chain's CDR3 is CSATSPGGSLYQETQYF. CDR3 bases: TGCAGTGCAACCTCGCCGGGAGGGTCCTTGTACCAAGAGACCCAGTACTTC.

The V and J genes are TRBV29-1 and TRBJ1-2; tentatively, D is TRBD1 (5 bases). Per the germline V gene, CDR1 is SQVTM and CDR2 is ANQGSEA. Trimming took off 2 bases at V and 0 bases at J, with 10 bases between the two ends. The CDR3 spans 14 residues. The CDR3 region is CSVEPQGSNYGYTF. In nucleotides, the CDR3 is TGCAGCGTTGAACCCCAGGGTTCTAACTATGGCTACACCTTC.

The V gene is TRBV7-9, the J gene TRBJ2-3; 9 nucleotides align to TRBD2. The V segment lost 1 base and the J segment 3 bases; nucleotides outside the gene matches: 2. CDR1 and CDR2 from the germline V gene are SEHNR and FQNEAQ (reference sequence). The CDR3 has 15 residues. The CDR3 reads CASSLVREGTDTQYF. The DNA of the CDR3 is TGTGCCAGCAGCTTAGTGCGGGAGGGGACAGATACGCAGTATTTT.